This T cell receptor (beta chain) was sequenced for a study of blood T cells in healthy people across ages. Study-wide results and caveats: More naive CD4+ cells and higher diversity were found in long-lived than in aged donors.

The CDR3 length is 13 residues. Trimming stripped 3 bases from V and 9 bases from J, with 12 bases between. Germline-derived CDR1 and CDR2 are LGHDT and YNNKEL (reference sequence). The second PCR ran roughly 6 to 11 cycles with a sample-barcoded 5' primer and J-beta primers. TCRdb itself ran the 5' RACE reads through MiXCR, one entry per CDR3 protein. The sample lists hundreds of thousands of distinct CDR3 sequences; around 40% were seen once. This clonotype was recorded many times. Its specificity is unknown. The receptor comes from a woman aged 60-75 years in good health. This chain uses TRBV3-1 with TRBJ2-1, with a tentative D call TRBD2 (6 bases). Sequencing input: blood. CDR3 sequence reads: CASSQPRGSEQFF. The CDR3 bases are TGTGCCAGCAGCCAGCCACGGGGGTCTGAGCAGTTCTTC.